This T cell receptor (beta chain) appears in the sequencing data of a study of blood T cell repertoires in COVID-19. The data were produced by immunoSEQ multiplex PCR, yet TCRdb's version contains in-frame clones alone and is incomplete. The sample carries around 200,000 clones, approximately 80% recorded once. The TCR originated in a woman older than 75 with acute or convalescent COVID-19. The sample comprised peripheral blood.

CDR3 coding DNA: TGTGCCAGCAGCTTTTCCGCGGGCACCTCTGGGGCCAACGTCCTGACTTTC. Protein: CASSFSAGTSGANVLTF. This chain connects TRBV11-2 to TRBJ2-6; TRBD2 is a possible D gene (5 bases). The CDR3 is 17 residues long. Germline CDR1 reads SGHAT; CDR2 reads FQNNGV. V dropped 3 bases and J dropped 0 bases, with 12 bases sitting between them.